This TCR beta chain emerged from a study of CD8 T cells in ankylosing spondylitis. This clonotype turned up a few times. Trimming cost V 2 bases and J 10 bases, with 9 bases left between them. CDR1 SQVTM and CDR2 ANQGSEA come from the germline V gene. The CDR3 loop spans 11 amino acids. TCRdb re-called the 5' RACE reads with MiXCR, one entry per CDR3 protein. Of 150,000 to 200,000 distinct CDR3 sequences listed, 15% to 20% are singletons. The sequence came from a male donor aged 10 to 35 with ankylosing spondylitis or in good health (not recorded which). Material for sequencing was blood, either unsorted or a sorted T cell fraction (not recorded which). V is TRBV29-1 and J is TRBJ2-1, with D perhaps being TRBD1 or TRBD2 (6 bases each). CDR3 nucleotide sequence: TGCAGCGTTGAACGGGGGCAGGAGCAGTTCTTC. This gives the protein CSVERGQEQFF.